The TCR beta chain under discussion was sequenced for a study of blood T cell repertoires in COVID-19. Trimming removed 2 bases at V and 1 base at J, with 7 bases between. From germline, CDR1 is SGHDT and CDR2 YYEEEE. CDR3 length: 13 amino acids. The protocol was immunoSEQ multiplex PCR, while the TCRdb copy is restricted to in-frame clones and leaves out a portion. The sample lists some 81,000 clones; roughly 91% were seen once. Source material: peripheral blood. This receptor was obtained from a woman aged 45-59 years in a cohort sampled during active COVID-19. The chain links TRBV5-6 to TRBJ2-7; D possibly corresponds to TRBD1 (6 bases). The CDR3 reads CASSFGQSYEQYF. CDR3 DNA: TGTGCCAGCAGCTTCGGACAGTCCTACGAGCAGTACTTC.